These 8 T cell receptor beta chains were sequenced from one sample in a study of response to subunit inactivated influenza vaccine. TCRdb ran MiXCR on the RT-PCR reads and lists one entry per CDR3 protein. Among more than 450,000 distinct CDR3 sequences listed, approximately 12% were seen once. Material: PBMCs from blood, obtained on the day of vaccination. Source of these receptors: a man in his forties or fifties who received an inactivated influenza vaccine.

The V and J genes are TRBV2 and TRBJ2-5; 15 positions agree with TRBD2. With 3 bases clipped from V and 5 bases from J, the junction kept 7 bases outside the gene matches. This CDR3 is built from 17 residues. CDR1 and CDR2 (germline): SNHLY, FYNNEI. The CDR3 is CASSDWGLAGGWETQYF. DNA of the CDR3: TGTGCCAGCAGTGATTGGGGACTAGCGGGAGGTTGGGAGACCCAGTACTTC.

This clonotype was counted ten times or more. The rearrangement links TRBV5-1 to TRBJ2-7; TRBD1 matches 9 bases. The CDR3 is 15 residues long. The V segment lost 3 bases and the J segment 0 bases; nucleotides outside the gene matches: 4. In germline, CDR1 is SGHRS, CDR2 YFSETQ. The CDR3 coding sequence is TGCGCCAGCAGCTACGGACAGGGGTCCTCCTACGAGCAGTACTTC. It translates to CASSYGQGSSYEQYF.

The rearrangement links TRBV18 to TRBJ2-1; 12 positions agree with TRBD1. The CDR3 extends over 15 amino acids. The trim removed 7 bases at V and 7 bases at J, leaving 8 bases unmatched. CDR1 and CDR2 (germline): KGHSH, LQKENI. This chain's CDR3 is CASFTWDRGLNEQFF. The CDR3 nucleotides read TGTGCCAGCTTTACCTGGGACAGGGGGCTAAATGAGCAGTTCTTC.

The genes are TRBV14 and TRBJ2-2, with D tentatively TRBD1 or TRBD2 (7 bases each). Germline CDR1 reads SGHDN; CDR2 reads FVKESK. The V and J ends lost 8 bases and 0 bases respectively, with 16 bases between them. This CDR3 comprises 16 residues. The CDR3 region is CASDGSGTANTGELFF. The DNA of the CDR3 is TGTGCCAGCGACGGGAGCGGGACAGCGAACACCGGGGAGCTGTTTTTT.

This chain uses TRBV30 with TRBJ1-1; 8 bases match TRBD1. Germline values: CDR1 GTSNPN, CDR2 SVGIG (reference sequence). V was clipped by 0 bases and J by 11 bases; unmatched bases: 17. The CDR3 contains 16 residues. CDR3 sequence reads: CAWSVQRTGTLGGAFF. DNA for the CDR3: TGTGCCTGGAGTGTACAAAGGACAGGGACTCTTGGTGGGGCTTTCTTT. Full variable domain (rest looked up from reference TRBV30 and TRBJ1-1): SQTIHQWPATLVQPVGSPLSLECTVEGTSNPNLYWYRQAAGRGLQLLFYSVGIGQISSEVPQNLSASRPQDRQFILSSKKLLLSDSGFYLCAWSVQRTGTLGGAFFGQGTRLTVV.

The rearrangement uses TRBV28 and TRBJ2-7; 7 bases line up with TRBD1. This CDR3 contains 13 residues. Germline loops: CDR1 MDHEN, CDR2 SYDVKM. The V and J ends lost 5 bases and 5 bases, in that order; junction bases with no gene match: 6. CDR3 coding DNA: TGTGCCAGCAGTAAACAGGGGCGGCACGAGCAGTACTTC. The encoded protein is CASSKQGRHEQYF.

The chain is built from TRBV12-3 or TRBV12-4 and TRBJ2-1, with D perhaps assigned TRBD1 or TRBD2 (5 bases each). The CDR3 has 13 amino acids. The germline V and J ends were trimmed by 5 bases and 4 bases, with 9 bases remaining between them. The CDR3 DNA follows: TGTGCCAGCAGTCAGGGAGAGTACAATGAGCAGTTCTTC. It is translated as CASSQGEYNEQFF.

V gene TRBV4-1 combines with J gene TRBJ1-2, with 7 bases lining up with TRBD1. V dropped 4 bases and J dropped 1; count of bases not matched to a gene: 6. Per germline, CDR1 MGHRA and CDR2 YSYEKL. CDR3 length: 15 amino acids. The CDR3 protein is CASSPRTGLNYGYTF. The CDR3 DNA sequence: TGCGCCAGCAGCCCGAGGACAGGCCTTAACTATGGCTACACCTTC.